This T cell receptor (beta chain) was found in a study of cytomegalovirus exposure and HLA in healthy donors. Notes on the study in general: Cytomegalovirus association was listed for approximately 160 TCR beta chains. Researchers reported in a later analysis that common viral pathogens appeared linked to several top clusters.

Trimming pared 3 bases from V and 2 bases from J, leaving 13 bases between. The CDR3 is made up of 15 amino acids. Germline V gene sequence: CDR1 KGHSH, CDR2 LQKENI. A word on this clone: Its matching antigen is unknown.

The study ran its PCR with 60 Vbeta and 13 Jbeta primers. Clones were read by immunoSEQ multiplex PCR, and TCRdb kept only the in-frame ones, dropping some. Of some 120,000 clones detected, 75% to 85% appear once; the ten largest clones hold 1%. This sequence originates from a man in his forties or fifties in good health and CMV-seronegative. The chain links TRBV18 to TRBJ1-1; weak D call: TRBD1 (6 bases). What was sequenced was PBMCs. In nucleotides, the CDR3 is TGTGCCAGCTCACCCATACAGGGTAAAAACACTGAAGCTTTCTTT. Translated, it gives CASSPIQGKNTEAFF.